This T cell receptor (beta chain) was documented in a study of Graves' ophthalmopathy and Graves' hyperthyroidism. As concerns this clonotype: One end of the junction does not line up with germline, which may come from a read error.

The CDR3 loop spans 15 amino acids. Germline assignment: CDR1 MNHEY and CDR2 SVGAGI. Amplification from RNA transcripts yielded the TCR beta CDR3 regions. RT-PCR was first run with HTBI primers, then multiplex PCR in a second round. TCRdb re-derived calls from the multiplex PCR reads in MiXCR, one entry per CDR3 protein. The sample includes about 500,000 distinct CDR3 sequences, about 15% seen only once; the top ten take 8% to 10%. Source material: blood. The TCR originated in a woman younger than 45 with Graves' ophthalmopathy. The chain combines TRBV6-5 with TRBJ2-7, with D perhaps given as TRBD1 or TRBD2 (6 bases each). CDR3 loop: CASSSDLGGSYGQYF. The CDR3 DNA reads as TGTGCCAGCAGTTCGGACCTAGGGGGGTCCTACGGGCAGTACTTC.